This is a list of T cell receptor beta chains from one sample in a study of cytomegalovirus exposure and HLA in healthy donors. This table comes from immunoSEQ multiplex PCR, and its TCRdb copy is limited to in-frame clones, with some not included. The table lists roughly 140,000 clones, 75% of them singletons. Sequenced material: PBMCs. Source of these receptors: a man between 18 and 35 years old in good health and CMV-seronegative. Each CDR3 is given with its conserved first and last residue. A D gene is named only where the DNA matches it firmly. The size of a clone is reported for some rows only, either as once, few or many, or as a class for expanded clones.

j_gene	len	d_gene	abundance	v_gene	CDR3nt	CDR3aa
TRBJ2-3	14	.	few	TRBV4-3	TGCGCCAGCAGCCAAGGAGGTCCTACCGATACGCAGTATTTT	CASSQGGPTDTQYF
TRBJ2-5	13	.	few	TRBV27	TGTGCCAGCAGTGGTGACCGTCGGGGGACCCAGTACTTC	CASSGDRRGTQYF
TRBJ2-1	14	TRBD2	.	TRBV5-1	TGCGCCAGCAGAGTGGGCCTAGCGGACAATGAGCAGTTCTTC	CASRVGLADNEQFF
TRBJ2-1	13	TRBD2	.	TRBV29-1	TGCAGCGTTGTGGCTAGCGGGATGGATGAGCAGTTCTTC	CSVVASGMDEQFF
TRBJ2-3	17	TRBD2	.	TRBV9	TGTGCCAGCAGCGAAACTAGCGGGAGGGCCGTCGCAGATACGCAGTATTTT	CASSETSGRAVADTQYF
TRBJ2-4	22	TRBD2	.	TRBV7-8	TGTGCCAGCAGCATCAGACAGGGAGGGCTAGCGGGAGTATCCTCCCCAGAAAACATTCAGTACTTC	CASSIRQGGLAGVSSPENIQYF
TRBJ1-2	14	.	.	TRBV28	TGTGCCAGCGATTCGGGGGGAACGGACTATGGCTACACCTTC	CASDSGGTDYGYTF
TRBJ2-1	15	TRBD2	few	TRBV19	TGTGCCAGTAGGCTAGCGGGAGGTATTGGCAATGAGCAGTTCTTC	CASRLAGGIGNEQFF
TRBJ2-1	12	.	few	TRBV29-1	TGCAGCGTTGAGAGACTAGGGAATGAGCAGTTCTTC	CSVERLGNEQFF
TRBJ2-1	18	.	.	TRBV7-9	TGTGCCAGCAGCTCGTATCACAGGGTCCGTTTGCCCTACAATGAGCAGTTCTTC	CASSSYHRVRLPYNEQFF
TRBJ2-7	14	.	.	TRBV7-9	TGTGCCAGCAGCCCCCGAAACAGAAGCTACGAGCAGTACTTC	CASSPRNRSYEQYF
TRBJ2-3	11	.	.	TRBV20-1	TGCAGTGCCCCATCCACAGATACGCAGTATTTT	CSAPSTDTQYF
TRBJ2-1	17	TRBD2	.	TRBV27	TGTGCCAGCAGTGACTCCCTTTTGACTAGCCAGCGGTATGAGCAGTTCTTC	CASSDSLLTSQRYEQFF
TRBJ1-3	13	TRBD1	.	TRBV6-8	TGTGCCAGCAACCTGAACAGGGGTAACACCATATATTTT	CASNLNRGNTIYF
TRBJ2-7	13	TRBD2	.	TRBV2	TGTGCCGGGGGACTAGCGGAAACCTACGAGCAGTACTTC	CAGGLAETYEQYF
TRBJ1-4	15	.	few	TRBV4-3	TGCGCCAGCAGCCCAAGTTACAGGGAGGGGGGAGAACTGTTTTTT	CASSPSYREGGELFF
TRBJ2-6	16	.	.	TRBV7-8	TGTGCCAGCAGCTTAAGGCCTCCAGGCGGGGCCAACGTCCTGACTTTC	CASSLRPPGGANVLTF
TRBJ2-5	15	TRBD2	.	TRBV7-2	TGCGCCAGCAGCTGGCCTAGCGGGAGGGAAGAGACCCAGTACTTC	CASSWPSGREETQYF
TRBJ2-5	16	TRBD1	.	TRBV5-1	TGCGCCAGCCGTTCCTGGACAGGGGCCGCACAAGAGACCCAGTACTTC	CASRSWTGAAQETQYF
TRBJ1-1	16	.	.	TRBV4-3	TGCGCCAGCAGCCAACGCCTGGGTGGGAGTTACACTGAAGCTTTCTTT	CASSQRLGGSYTEAFF
TRBJ2-5	14	.	.	TRBV6-5	TGTGCCAGCAGTTACTCGACGGGGTTTGAGACCCAGTACTTC	CASSYSTGFETQYF
TRBJ2-5	17	.	.	TRBV7-2	TGTGCCAGCAGCTTAAATGTTTTGCGACAACCCCAAGAGACCCAGTACTTC	CASSLNVLRQPQETQYF